This T cell receptor beta chain was recorded in a study of naive and memory T cell subsets. The CDR3 is 11 residues long. Deletions cut 5 bases from V and 8 bases from J, with 6 bases between. CDR1 and CDR2 from the germline V gene are SNHLY and FYNNEI. This clonotype was seen ten or more times. The library had UMIs added by 3' ligation of an oligonucleotide to TCR cDNA. Cells were not sorted; total RNA input targeted roughly 1 to 1000 ng. Ligated cDNA underwent four rounds of PCR with nested alpha and beta constant region primers and SP2. Reverse transcription of blood and skin TCR RNA was primed at alpha and beta constant regions. TCRdb re-analysed the 5' RACE reads in MiXCR, keeping a single row per CDR3 protein. The table shows tens of thousands of distinct CDR3 sequences, with more than 6% occurring only once.

The rearrangement joins TRBV2 to TRBJ2-2; possible D gene TRBD2, 5 bases. This receptor was obtained from a female donor in good health. The CDR3 loop is CASSLAGELFF. The CDR3 nucleotides are TGTGCCAGCAGTTTAGCGGGGGAGCTGTTTTTT.